This TCR beta chain was recorded in a study of metastatic and nonmetastatic thyroid tumors. No patient received treatment before thyroid surgery. The CDR3 extends over 13 amino acids. Germline V lookup: CDR1 SGHTS, CDR2 YDEGEE. The germline V and J ends were trimmed by 1 base and 6 bases, with 8 bases remaining between them. TCRdb reanalyzed the PCR reads with MiXCR. The table lists 15,000 or so clones, about 31% of them singletons. Comment on this clone: Its cognate antigen is unknown.

Overall study results and limits: The reported finding was significantly higher TCR beta diversity in malignant thyroid tumors relative to benign nodules, in blood and tumor.

The sequence was collected from a male donor with papillary thyroid cancer or a benign thyroid nodule (not recorded which). Some clones in this sample may be carry-over from other donors' samples. The chain employs TRBV5-8 and TRBJ1-5; D gene unclear. Sequences were obtained from tumor tissue. This CDR3 reads CASSLHSGQPQHF. The CDR3 coding sequence is TGTGCCAGCAGCTTGCATTCCGGTCAGCCCCAGCATTTT.